The text below deals with one T cell receptor beta chain. These data belong to a study of blood T cell repertoires in COVID-19. Whole-study context: Sources were T cells, B-cell-depleted T cells, or PBMCs; the material itself was cDNA or gDNA.

This table comes from immunoSEQ multiplex PCR, and its TCRdb copy is limited to in-frame clones, with some not included. The profile shows 19,000 or so clones, 88% of them singletons. Trimming removed 3 bases at V and 6 bases at J, with 11 bases between. The CDR3 runs to 13 residues. Germline values: CDR1 SGHTA, CDR2 FQGNSA. Sequenced material: peripheral blood. The receptor was isolated from a man in his forties or fifties with active COVID-19. This sequence joins TRBV7-2 and TRBJ1-2, with a possible D match to TRBD1 (6 bases). In DNA form, the CDR3 reads TGTGCCAGCAGCTTTGGGGGCGAGGATGGCTACACCTTC. Protein: CASSFGGEDGYTF.